This T cell receptor beta chain derives from a study of blood T cells in healthy people across ages. A second PCR, run for about 7 to 12 cycles, used a sample-barcoded 5' primer plus a J-beta primer mix. TCRdb redid the calling of the 5' RACE reads with MiXCR, one entry per CDR3 protein. The sample contains some 1.1 million distinct CDR3 sequences, roughly two fifths of which appear only once. As to this clonotype: An end of the junction differs from the germline gene, which may be a read error.

The sequence was collected from a man aged 18 to 29 in good health. The sequencing input was blood.

The CDR3 DNA follows: TGTACCATCAGCCAGGACCAGGCATATGGCTACACCTTC. Its protein product is CTISQDQAYGYTF. The rearrangement links TRBV10-3 to TRBJ1-2; D is unresolved. Germline values: CDR1 ENHRY, CDR2 SYGVKD. This CDR3 has 13 residues.